Sequencing of this T cell receptor beta chain was carried out in a study of cytomegalovirus exposure and HLA in healthy donors. Study-wide results and caveats: Under in vitro conditions, a few CMV-associated chains were confirmed as specific for CMV antigens. Reports indicated that the classifier achieved high specificity and sensitivity in diagnosing cytomegalovirus status. In a later analysis, compared with equally common non-associated chains, HLA-associated beta chains were more expanded.

The length of the CDR3 is 18 residues. The germline V gene has CDR1 WSHSY and CDR2 SAAADI. This PCR relied on a set of 60 Vbeta primers and 13 Jbeta primers. The data were produced by immunoSEQ multiplex PCR, yet TCRdb's version contains in-frame clones alone and is incomplete. The sample lists 200,000 or so clones, around 75% occurring once. Note on this clone: Its antigen is not known. At one of its ends the junction is not consistent with the germline gene, which may arise from a read error.

The sample taken for sequencing was PBMCs. The chain is built from TRBV10-2 and TRBJ2-1, with 11 bases lining up with TRBD2. The clonotype was recovered from a man between 35 and 55 years old in good health and CMV-seropositive. CDR3: CASSETGGNSGGALRAVF. The CDR3 DNA is TGCGCCAGCAGTGAGACGGGGGGTAATAGCGGGGGGGCCCTTCGTGCGGTCTTC.